This T cell receptor beta chain was captured in a study of STAT5B mutations in CD4+ large granular lymphocyte leukemia. A word on this clone: The antigen remains unidentified.

The method was immunoSEQ multiplex PCR; TCRdb's version includes in-frame clones alone and lacks a portion of them. The table has 30,000 or so clones, just under 85% seen once. The V gene lost 0 bases and the J gene lost 7 bases, with 12 bases spanning the gap. The germline V gene encodes CDR1 SGDLS and CDR2 YYNGEE. This CDR3 is built from 14 residues. Notes on the study in general: Roughly 27% of private leukemic clonotypes occurred rarely in other patients' non-leukemic repertoires. Top patient clones used TRBV06 genes more often: 8/27 versus 2/35 in controls.

Sequencing was carried out using CD4+ T cells from blood buffy coats. The gene calls are TRBV9 and TRBJ2-3; D may be TRBD2 (6 bases). This receptor was obtained from a human donor in good health. The CDR3 sequence: CASSVVVGGNTQYF. The CDR3 DNA reads TGTGCCAGCAGCGTAGTGGTCGGGGGAAATACGCAGTATTTT.